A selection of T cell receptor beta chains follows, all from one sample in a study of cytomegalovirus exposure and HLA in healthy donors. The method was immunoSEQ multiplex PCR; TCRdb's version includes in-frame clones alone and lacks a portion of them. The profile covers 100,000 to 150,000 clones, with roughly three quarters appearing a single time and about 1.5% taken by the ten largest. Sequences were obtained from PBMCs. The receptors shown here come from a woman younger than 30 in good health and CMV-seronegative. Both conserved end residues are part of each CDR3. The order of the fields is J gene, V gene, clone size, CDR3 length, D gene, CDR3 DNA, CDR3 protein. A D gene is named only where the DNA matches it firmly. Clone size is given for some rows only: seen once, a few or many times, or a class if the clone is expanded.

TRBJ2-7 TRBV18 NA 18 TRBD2 TGTGCCAGCTCACCATTAGCTAGCGGGAGGTCCCTCTCCTACGAGCAGTACTTC CASSPLASGRSLSYEQYF
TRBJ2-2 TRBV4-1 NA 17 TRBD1 TGCGCCAGCAGCCAACCCCTCGGGACAGCAAACACCGGGGAGCTGTTTTTT CASSQPLGTANTGELFF
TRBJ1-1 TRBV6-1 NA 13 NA TGTGCCAGCAGTGCGGGGTCGGACACTGAAGCTTTCTTT CASSAGSDTEAFF
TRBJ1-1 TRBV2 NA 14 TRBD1 TGTGCCAGCAGGACGACAGGGGGCTTCGCTGAAGCTTTCTTT CASRTTGGFAEAFF
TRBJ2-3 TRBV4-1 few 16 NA TGCGCCAGCAGCCACCCCATAGCGAGGAGGGCAGATACGCAGTATTTT CASSHPIARRADTQYF
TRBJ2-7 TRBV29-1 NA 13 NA TGCAGCGTGGGAGGTTTGGTTTTCGACGAGCAGTACTTC CSVGGLVFDEQYF
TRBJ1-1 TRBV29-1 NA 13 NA TGCAGCGTTGTCGGTATTCTGAACACTGAAGCTTTCTTT CSVVGILNTEAFF
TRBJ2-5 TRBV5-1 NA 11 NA TGCGCCAGCAGCACTCAAGAGACCCAGTACTTC CASSTQETQYF
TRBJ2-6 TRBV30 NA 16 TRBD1 TGTGCCTGGAGTAGGGACAGGGTAGCTGGGGCCAACGTCCTGACTTTC CAWSRDRVAGANVLTF
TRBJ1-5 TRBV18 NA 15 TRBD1 TGTGCCAGCTCACCGGGGCAGGGGGACAATCAGCCCCAGCATTTT CASSPGQGDNQPQHF
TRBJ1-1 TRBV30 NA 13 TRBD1 TGTGCCTGGAGTGCGGGACAGGGGGCTGAAGCTTTCTTT CAWSAGQGAEAFF
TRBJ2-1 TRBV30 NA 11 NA TGTGCCCTGGGAGTGTACAATGAGCAGTTCTTC CALGVYNEQFF
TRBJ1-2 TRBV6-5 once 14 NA TGTGCCAGCAGCCAAAATCCGGGATACTATGGCTACACCTTC CASSQNPGYYGYTF
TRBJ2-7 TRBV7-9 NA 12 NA TGTGCCAGCAGCTCGGACTTGGGCGAGCAGTACTTC CASSSDLGEQYF
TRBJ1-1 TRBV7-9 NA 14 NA TGTGCCAGCAGCTTACGGGAATTGAACACTGAAGCTTTCTTT CASSLRELNTEAFF
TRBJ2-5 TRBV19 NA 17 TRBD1 TGTGCCAGTAGTATGACCCACAGGGGGCCCTTTCAAGAGACCCAGTACTTC CASSMTHRGPFQETQYF